Presented here are 9 T cell receptor beta chains from one specimen sequenced in a study of shared clonotypes between healthy human individuals. Only in-frame clones appear in the TCRdb table, and some are missing; sequencing was by immunoSEQ multiplex PCR. This table holds around 600,000 clones, 95% to 98% found once. CD8 cells regarded as naive lacked CD45RO, were positively chosen for CCR7, and omitted terminally differentiated effector memory CD45RA+ cells. The sequencing input was naive CD8+ T cells sorted from blood. Source of these receptors: a man in his thirties or forties in good health.

This sequence joins TRBV19 and TRBJ2-7; no clear D gene. The V gene lost 8 bases and the J gene lost 1 base, with 12 bases spanning the gap. The CDR3 contains 13 residues. CDR1 is LNHDA, CDR2 SQIVND, per germline (reference sequence). For the CDR3, the DNA is TGTGCCAGTTCCCCGGCCTTATCCTACGAGCAGTACTTC. Protein: CASSPALSYEQYF.

The chain uses TRBV5-6 and TRBJ1-2, with D possibly TRBD1 on 5 matching bases. The germline V gene encodes CDR1 SGHDT and CDR2 YYEEEE. The CDR3 loop spans 13 amino acids. V lost 4 bases and J lost 6, with 13 bases in between. CDR3 sequence: CASSPQGYNGYTF. As DNA, the CDR3 is TGTGCCAGCAGCCCCCAGGGATACAATGGCTACACCTTC.

The chain uses TRBV7-8 and TRBJ2-1; 13 positions match TRBD2. Trimming at V came to 5 bases and at J to 8 bases, leaving 9 bases not matched to a gene. This CDR3 comprises 16 residues. Germline values: CDR1 SGHVS, CDR2 FQNEAQ. The CDR3 DNA sequence: TGTGCCAGCAGCCCCGGGACTAGCGGGGTCCTATATGAGCAGTTCTTC. Amino acids: CASSPGTSGVLYEQFF. The full variable domain, in which reference TRBV7-8 and TRBJ2-1 provide the parts outside the CDR3, is GAGVSQSPRYKVAKRGQDVALRCDPISGHVSLFWYQQALGQGPEFLTYFQNEAQLDKSGLPSDRFFAERPEGSVSTLKIQRTQQEDSAVYLCASSPGTSGVLYEQFFGPGTRLTVL.

The chain couples TRBV28 to TRBJ2-1; unclear D gene. Germline lookup yields CDR1 MDHEN and CDR2 SYDVKM. Trimming stripped 5 bases from V and 2 bases from J, with 13 bases between. This CDR3 has 15 residues. The CDR3 is CASSPTSVAYNEQFF. CDR3 DNA sequence: TGTGCCAGCAGTCCTACGTCGGTGGCCTACAATGAGCAGTTCTTC. The full variable domain, rest sourced from reference TRBV28 and TRBJ2-1, is DVKVTQSSRYLVKRTGEKVFLECVQDMDHENMFWYRQDPGLGLRLIYFSYDVKMKEKGDIPEGYSVSREKKERFSLILESASTNQTSMYLCASSPTSVAYNEQFFGPGTRLTVL.

V usage is TRBV28 and J usage is TRBJ2-2; TRBD1 matches at 8 bases. The CDR3 covers 16 residues. Germline V lookup: CDR1 MDHEN, CDR2 SYDVKM. V was pared by 6 bases and J by 7 bases, with 13 bases of the junction left unmatched. The CDR3 coding sequence is TGTGCCAGCAGCTTCGGACAGGGAGGCGAGTACGGGGAGCTGTTTTTT. This encodes CASSFGQGGEYGELFF.

The rearrangement uses TRBV7-6 and TRBJ2-1; 12 bases align to TRBD2. This CDR3 region has 17 residues. Germline lookup yields CDR1 SGHVS and CDR2 FNYEAQ. The V gene end was trimmed by 4 bases and the J gene end by 7 bases; junction bases not matched to a gene: 11. The CDR3 spells CASSSGLAGYERNEQFF. The CDR3 nucleotides are TGTGCCAGCAGCTCAGGACTAGCGGGATATGAGAGGAATGAGCAGTTCTTC.

V is TRBV9 and J is TRBJ1-2; D possibly corresponds to TRBD1 (5 bases). The length of the CDR3 is 15 residues. From germline, CDR1 is SGDLS and CDR2 YYNGEE. Trimming removed 0 bases at V and 0 bases at J, with 9 bases between. In DNA form, the CDR3 reads TGTGCCAGCAGCGTAGGCGGGGGAGCTAACTATGGCTACACCTTC. This codes for CASSVGGGANYGYTF.

The count of this clone is one. This chain connects TRBV18 to TRBJ1-2; TRBD1 matches 9 bases. J lost 8 bases, V lost 1 base, and 8 bases had no gene match. Germline V lookup: CDR1 KGHSH, CDR2 LQKENI. There are 15 residues in the CDR3. CDR3 protein: CASSPLEGTGNGYTF. The CDR3 nucleotides are TGTGCCAGCTCACCACTCGAAGGGACAGGGAACGGCTACACCTTC. Complete variable domain (other parts from reference TRBV18 and TRBJ1-2): NAGVMQNPRHLVRRRGQEARLRCSPMKGHSHVYWYRQLPEEGLKFMVYLQKENIIDESGMPKERFSAEFPKEGPSILRIQQVVRGDSAAYFCASSPLEGTGNGYTFGSGTRLTVV.

The gene calls are TRBV9 and TRBJ1-1, with a tentative D call TRBD1 (5 bases). Germline CDR1 SGDLS, CDR2 YYNGEE. The ends were cut back, 4 bases at V and 3 bases at J, with 13 bases in the middle. The CDR3 is made up of 14 amino acids. The CDR3 DNA is TGTGCCAGCAGCAGACGGGGGTCGTACACTGAAGCTTTCTTT. This sequence encodes CASSRRGSYTEAFF.